What follows is one TCR beta chain and its context. The data are from a study of blood T cell repertoires in COVID-19. Study-level information: Samples taken during acute and convalescent COVID-19 were collected in the United States, Italy and Spain. PBMCs, B-cell-depleted T cells, or T cells provided the cDNA or gDNA that made up the material.

V was pared by 4 bases and J by 4 bases, with 12 bases of the junction left unmatched. Germline lookup yields CDR1 SGHRS and CDR2 YFSETQ. The CDR3 is 16 residues long. The table came from immunoSEQ multiplex PCR; TCRdb's copy has only in-frame clones and leaves some out. This repertoire shows around 30,000 clones, 90% found once; its top ten account for approximately 19%. The rearrangement links TRBV5-1 to TRBJ1-1; 8 bases agree with TRBD1. This sequence was found in a man aged 80 or over with acute or convalescent COVID-19. Sequenced input: peripheral blood. For the CDR3, the DNA is TGCGCCAGCAGCGATCAGGACAGGGTAGGGGGCACTGAAGCTTTCTTT. The encoded protein is CASSDQDRVGGTEAFF.